One and the same sample provided the 27 T cell receptor beta chains below, sequenced in a study of blood T cell repertoires in COVID-19. Method: immunoSEQ multiplex PCR; TCRdb's copy keeps in-frame clones and lacks some. The table includes about 85,000 clones, just over 85% detected once. Sequenced material: peripheral blood. The receptors come from a woman of 80 years or more with acute or convalescent COVID-19.

The CDR3 DNA reads as TGTGCCAGCTCACCATCAATTACAGTCGAAGCTTTCTTT. The encoded protein is CASSPSITVEAFF. The chain couples TRBV18 to TRBJ1-1, with D unclear. The germline CDR1 and CDR2 sequences are KGHSH and LQKENI. Trimming pared 2 bases from V and 8 bases from J, leaving 12 bases between. The length of the CDR3 is 13 residues.

The V and J genes are TRBV19 and TRBJ1-1, with D hard to call. The length of the CDR3 is 16 residues. V was cut by 3 bases and J by 1 base, with 15 bases left in between. Germline CDR1 LNHDA, CDR2 SQIVND (reference sequence). CDR3 sequence (DNA): TGTGCCAGTAGTATGGAAACGGCCAGGTGGAACACTGAAGCTTTCTTT. It specifies CASSMETARWNTEAFF. The full variable domain, with the rest looked up from reference TRBV19 and TRBJ1-1, is DGGITQSPKYLFRKEGQNVTLSCEQNLNHDAMYWYRQDPGQGLRLIYYSQIVNDFQKGDIAEGYSVSREKKESFPLTVTSAQKNPTAFYLCASSMETARWNTEAFFGQGTRLTVV.

This sequence joins TRBV3-1 (or the pseudogene TRBV3-2) and TRBJ2-2; 9 bases map to TRBD2. Germline assignment: CDR1 LGHDT and CDR2 YNNKEL (reference sequence). The CDR3 is 17 amino acids. Unmatched junction bases numbered 17, after V lost 8 bases and J lost 7 bases. Here the CDR3 reads CASARRGGGAHSGELFF. For the CDR3, the DNA is TGTGCCAGCGCCCGACGGGGCGGGGGGGCCCATAGCGGGGAGCTGTTTTTT.

This sequence joins TRBV4-1 and TRBJ2-1; 8 bases match TRBD2. This CDR3 region has 16 residues. The J segment lost 2 bases and the V segment lost 3 bases, leaving 6 bases of the junction unmatched. Looked up from germline, CDR1 is MGHRA and CDR2 is YSYEKL. The chain's CDR3 is CASSHKSGGTYNEQFF. DNA of the CDR3: TGCGCCAGCAGCCACAAAAGCGGGGGCACCTACAATGAGCAGTTCTTC.

The chain uses TRBV9 and TRBJ1-5; D perhaps matches TRBD1 (6 bases). V lost 0 bases and J lost 3, with 10 bases in between. Germline CDR1 SGDLS, CDR2 YYNGEE. The CDR3 spans 15 residues. CDR3 residues: CASSVEGGYNQPQHF. The CDR3 DNA sequence: TGTGCCAGCAGCGTAGAGGGGGGGTACAATCAGCCCCAGCATTTT.

J is TRBJ2-7 and V is TRBV12-3 or TRBV12-4, with unresolved D. This CDR3 has 12 residues. Trimming took off 5 bases at V and 4 bases at J, with 9 bases between the two ends. As DNA, the CDR3 is TGTGCCAGCAGTCGAGATACGTACGAGCAGTACTTC. Amino acid sequence: CASSRDTYEQYF.

The J gene is TRBJ1-2, the V gene TRBV7-9; D gene uncertain. The CDR3 covers 14 residues. CDR1 and CDR2 from the germline V gene are SEHNR and FQNEAQ (reference sequence). V lost 2 bases and J 5 bases, leaving 12 bases between the germline ends. The CDR3 bases are TGTGCCAGCAGCTTATCGGTTAGCCTTTATGGCTACACCTTC. Its protein product is CASSLSVSLYGYTF.

The chain joins TRBV4-3 to TRBJ1-2; D ambiguous. V lost 0 bases and J 6 bases, leaving 11 bases between the germline ends. CDR1 is LGHNA and CDR2 is YSLEER in the germline V gene. This CDR3 comprises 14 residues. The CDR3 DNA reads as TGCGCCAGCAGCCAAGATCCACAGTCCAATGGCTACACCTTC. Its protein is CASSQDPQSNGYTF.

The chain recombines TRBV9 with TRBJ2-2; 12 bases align to TRBD1. CDR1 is SGDLS and CDR2 is YYNGEE in the germline V gene. Unmatched junction bases numbered 6, after V lost 7 bases and J lost 5 bases. The CDR3 spans 15 residues. The CDR3 region has the DNA TGTGCCAGCGCCCGGGACAGGGGGCCAACCGGGGAGCTGTTTTTT. Protein: CASARDRGPTGELFF.

The chain has TRBV7-2 and TRBJ2-5; possible D gene TRBD1, 5 bases. The V gene's germline CDR1 is SGHTA and CDR2 FQGNSA. V shed 1 base and J shed 4 bases, with 7 bases lying between them. CDR3 length equals 13 residues. Here the CDR3 reads CASSLGGRETQYF. The CDR3 coding sequence is TGTGCCAGCAGCTTAGGGGGCAGAGAGACCCAGTACTTC. Together with reference TRBV7-2 and TRBJ2-5, the CDR3 gives the full variable domain: GAGVSQSPSNKVTEKGKDVELRCDPISGHTALYWYRQSLGQGLEFLIYFQGNSAPDKSGLPSDRFSAERTGGSVSTLTIQRTQQEDSAVYLCASSLGGRETQYFGPGTRLLVL.

The CDR3 spells CASSSPTGGNNSPLHF. In DNA, the CDR3 is TGTGCCAGCAGCTCCCCGACAGGGGGGAATAATTCACCCCTCCACTTT. The chain combines TRBV5-4 with TRBJ1-6; 9 nucleotides match TRBD1. The CDR3 extends over 16 amino acids. V dropped 3 bases and J dropped 5; count of bases not matched to a gene: 6. CDR1 is SGHNT and CDR2 is YYREEE in the germline V gene (reference sequence).

The gene calls are TRBV11-3 and TRBJ2-1; 7 bases agree with TRBD2. This CDR3 is 13 amino acids long. CDR1 is SGHNT and CDR2 is YENEEA in the germline V gene. J gave up 9 bases and V 4 bases, and 6 bases lay outside the gene matches. Here the CDR3 reads CASSSLAAGEQFF. In DNA form, the CDR3 reads TGTGCCAGCAGCTCTCTAGCGGCTGGTGAGCAGTTCTTC.

V usage is TRBV2 and J usage is TRBJ1-3; 9 positions match TRBD1. In germline, CDR1 is SNHLY, CDR2 FYNNEI. This CDR3 has 14 residues. The trim removed 8 bases at V and 4 bases at J, leaving 6 bases unmatched. The chain's CDR3 is CASDTGGLGNTIYF. The CDR3 nucleotides are TGTGCCAGCGACACAGGGGGCTTAGGAAACACCATATATTTT.

This sequence joins TRBV11-2 and TRBJ1-3; the D gene is possibly TRBD1 (5 bases). The germline V gene encodes CDR1 SGHAT and CDR2 FQNNGV. The CDR3 length is 12 residues. Trimming stripped 5 bases from V and 5 bases from J, with 7 bases between. The CDR3 sequence is CASSPGRNTIYF. The CDR3 nucleotides read TGTGCCAGCAGCCCAGGGAGAAACACCATATATTTT.

The J gene is TRBJ2-5, the V gene TRBV19; weak D call: TRBD2 (5 bases). The CDR3 consists of 15 residues. The V gene's germline CDR1 is LNHDA and CDR2 SQIVND (reference sequence). The V end lost 5 bases, the J end lost 5 bases, and 18 bases lay between the germline ends. The CDR3 coding sequence is TGTGCCAGTAGTGTTCGGTCTCTCACGGGGGAGACCCAGTACTTC. It is translated as CASSVRSLTGETQYF.

The chain recombines TRBV18 with TRBJ2-1, with D perhaps matching TRBD1 (6 bases). The CDR3 is 13 residues long. Trimming stripped 5 bases from V and 5 bases from J, with 10 bases between. CDR1 and CDR2 (germline): KGHSH, LQKENI. The CDR3 loop reads CASSLDRDNEQFF. The CDR3, as DNA: TGTGCCAGCTCATTGGACAGAGACAATGAGCAGTTCTTC. Drawing the rest from reference TRBV18 and TRBJ2-1, the complete variable domain is NAGVMQNPRHLVRRRGQEARLRCSPMKGHSHVYWYRQLPEEGLKFMVYLQKENIIDESGMPKERFSAEFPKEGPSILRIQQVVRGDSAAYFCASSLDRDNEQFFGPGTRLTVL.

The chain links TRBV2 to TRBJ2-5; 9 nucleotides line up with TRBD2. The CDR3 length is 18 residues. The ends lost 2 bases at V and 2 bases at J; junction bases unmatched: 12. Germline V CDR1 and CDR2: SNHLY, FYNNEI. The DNA for the CDR3 is TGTGCCAGCAGTGAATATCTGGGTAGCGGGGGCTCTCAAGAGACCCAGTACTTC. Translated, it gives CASSEYLGSGGSQETQYF.

The rearrangement uses TRBV19 and TRBJ1-2; 7 bases are shared with TRBD1. The V gene end was trimmed by 1 base and the J gene end by 6 bases; junction bases not matched to a gene: 11. Germline V CDR1 and CDR2: LNHDA, SQIVND (reference sequence). The CDR3 consists of 16 residues. For the CDR3, the DNA is TGTGCCAGTAGTATAGGACAGGGAATAGATTCGGATGGCTACACCTTC. Translated: CASSIGQGIDSDGYTF.

Only a few counts were recorded for this clone. The chain is built from TRBV19 and TRBJ1-1; D is unresolved. The germline CDR1 and CDR2 sequences are LNHDA and SQIVND (reference sequence). V was pared by 3 bases and J by 1 base, with 6 bases between. The CDR3 loop spans 13 amino acids. DNA for the CDR3: TGTGCCAGTAGTATTTCCGGGAACACTGAAGCTTTCTTT. Protein sequence: CASSISGNTEAFF. Full variable domain (rest looked up from reference TRBV19 and TRBJ1-1): DGGITQSPKYLFRKEGQNVTLSCEQNLNHDAMYWYRQDPGQGLRLIYYSQIVNDFQKGDIAEGYSVSREKKESFPLTVTSAQKNPTAFYLCASSISGNTEAFFGQGTRLTVV.

This clone appeared a single time. The rearrangement joins TRBV4-3 to TRBJ1-5; D unresolved. The CDR3 sequence is 16 residues long. Germline V gene lookup returns CDR1 LGHNA and CDR2 YSLEER. V was pared by 0 bases and J by 3 bases, with 12 bases between. The DNA for the CDR3 is TGCGCCAGCAGCCAAGATGGAGGCAGCCACAATCAGCCCCAGCATTTT. Translation: CASSQDGGSHNQPQHF.

CDR3 bases: TGCAGTGCTAGTGGTTCAGCGGGGGGACAAGAGACCCAGTACTTC. Translating gives CSASGSAGGQETQYF. This chain links TRBV20-1 with TRBJ2-5; 9 bases map to TRBD2. V shed 3 bases and J 2 bases; nucleotides not matched to a gene: 7. This CDR3 comprises 15 residues. The germline V gene has CDR1 DFQATT and CDR2 SNEGSKA (reference sequence).

This clone came up a few times. The rearrangement joins TRBV6-5 to TRBJ1-6, with D perhaps TRBD1 (5 bases). Trimming stripped 7 bases from V and 8 bases from J, with 12 bases between. Germline CDR1 MNHEY, CDR2 SVGAGI. This CDR3 spans 13 amino acids. CDR3 amino acids: CASTRGGDSPLHF. CDR3 coding DNA: TGTGCCAGCACTCGTGGAGGGGATTCACCCCTCCACTTT.

In this sample, this clone turned up a few times. V is TRBV7-2 and J is TRBJ1-5, with D perhaps matching TRBD1 (5 bases). Per germline, CDR1 SGHTA and CDR2 FQGNSA. The CDR3 totals 14 residues. Trimming cost V 5 bases and J 7 bases, with 15 bases left between them. The CDR3 reads CASSIQRGGQPQHF. The CDR3 DNA is TGTGCCAGCAGCATTCAGAGGGGAGGACAGCCCCAGCATTTT.

A note on this clone: At the DNA level, this CDR3 is encoded by other sequences in the same sample as well. This chain connects TRBV6-6 to TRBJ1-6; possibly TRBD1 for D (5 bases). V gave up 3 bases and J gave up 9 bases, with 12 bases separating them. The CDR3 consists of 14 residues. Germline V gene sequence: CDR1 MNHNY, CDR2 SVGAGI (reference sequence). Here the CDR3 DNA reads TGTGCCAGCAGTTATCTCGACAGAAGTTCACCCCTCCACTTT. It encodes CASSYLDRSSPLHF.

The gene calls are TRBV11-3 and TRBJ1-1; D remains unclear. Trimming stripped 2 bases from V and 1 base from J, with 5 bases between. Germline CDR1 reads SGHNT; CDR2 reads YENEEA. The CDR3 runs 13 residues. The CDR3 region is CASSLFQNTEAFF. The DNA for the CDR3 is TGTGCCAGCAGCTTATTCCAGAACACTGAAGCTTTCTTT.

The CDR3 here is CAWSVLKNNEQFF. The CDR3, as DNA: TGTGCCTGGAGTGTTTTAAAAAACAATGAGCAGTTCTTC. The chain employs TRBV30 and TRBJ2-1, with unresolved D. Germline loops: CDR1 GTSNPN, CDR2 SVGIG (reference sequence). The CDR3 has 13 amino acids. With 0 bases removed from V and 5 bases from J, the gap between germline ends came to 8 bases.

This chain's CDR3 is CASSIDTANTEAFF. The DNA of the CDR3 is TGTGCCAGTAGTATCGATACAGCAAACACTGAAGCTTTCTTT. The chain recombines TRBV19 with TRBJ1-1; D remains ambiguous. Germline V gene lookup returns CDR1 LNHDA and CDR2 SQIVND (reference sequence). This CDR3 contains 14 residues. V lost 3 bases, J lost 2 bases, and 10 bases lay in between.